The 30 T cell receptor beta chains in this list originate from one sample, sequenced in a study of T cell responses to AZD1222 COVID-19 vaccine. The data were produced by immunoSEQ multiplex PCR, yet TCRdb's version contains in-frame clones alone and is incomplete. This sample has under 85,000 clones, with roughly 88% found just once. The specimen was peripheral blood, collected on day 0 of MenACWY control vaccination. The receptors stem from an adult in good health.

Judged by abundance, this clone is medium-sized. CDR3 in amino acids: CSVEKDSSYNEQFF. CDR3 nucleotides: TGCAGCGTTGAGAAGGACAGTTCCTACAATGAGCAGTTCTTC. The chain recombines TRBV29-1 with TRBJ2-1; D perhaps matches TRBD1 (6 bases). Germline CDR1 is SQVTM and CDR2 is ANQGSEA. Trimming stripped 3 bases from V and 1 base from J, with 10 bases between. This CDR3 contains 14 residues.

The chain is built from TRBV5-1 and TRBJ1-2; possible D gene TRBD1, 6 bases. Looked up from germline, CDR1 is SGHRS and CDR2 is YFSETQ. This CDR3 has 15 amino acids. The V and J ends lost 1 base and 4 bases respectively, with 14 bases between them. The CDR3 sequence: CASSLSADRFYGYTF. The DNA of the CDR3 is TGCGCCAGCAGCTTGAGCGCGGACAGATTCTATGGCTACACCTTC.

The rearrangement joins TRBV2 to TRBJ2-5; maybe TRBD2 (6 bases). Germline V gene lookup returns CDR1 SNHLY and CDR2 FYNNEI. The CDR3 has 14 residues. V was cut by 5 bases and J by 3 bases, with 13 bases left in between. In nucleotides, the CDR3 is TGTGCCAGCAGTCCCGGGACTGCCAAAGAGACCCAGTACTTC. It translates to CASSPGTAKETQYF. Full variable domain (rest looked up from reference TRBV2 and TRBJ2-5): EPEVTQTPSHQVTQMGQEVILRCVPISNHLYFYWYRQILGQKVEFLVSFYNNEISEKSEIFDDQFSVERPDGSNFTLKIRSTKLEDSAMYFCASSPGTAKETQYFGPGTRLLVL.

The rearrangement uses TRBV27 and TRBJ1-4; D remains ambiguous. The V end lost 2 bases, the J end lost 8 bases, and 12 bases lay between the germline ends. The CDR3 loop spans 14 amino acids. The germline V gene encodes CDR1 MNHEY and CDR2 SMNVEV (reference sequence). CDR3 sequence (DNA): TGTGCCAGCAGTTTACTCAGTAGCGGCGAAAAACTGTTTTTT. It encodes CASSLLSSGEKLFF.

The chain couples TRBV10-3 to TRBJ1-5; 8 bases match TRBD1. The CDR3 covers 15 residues. Looked up from germline, CDR1 is ENHRY and CDR2 is SYGVKD. V lost 9 bases, J lost 2 bases, and 9 bases stayed unmatched. CDR3 protein: CAIRGDRPGNQPQHF. The CDR3 DNA reads TGTGCCATTCGGGGGGACAGGCCGGGCAATCAGCCCCAGCATTTT.

A single count supports this clone. This chain uses TRBV11-2 with TRBJ2-7; D ambiguous. The CDR3 runs to 11 residues. Germline CDR1 and CDR2: SGHAT and FQNNGV. V dropped 5 bases and J dropped 4 bases, with 6 bases sitting between them. CDR3 nucleotides: TGTGCCAGCAGCGCAACTTACGAGCAGTACTTC. Protein sequence: CASSATYEQYF. Full variable domain (missing parts from reference TRBV11-2 and TRBJ2-7): EAGVAQSPRYKIIEKRQSVAFWCNPISGHATLYWYQQILGQGPKLLIQFQNNGVVDDSQLPKDRFSAERLKGVDSTLKIQPAKLEDSAVYLCASSATYEQYFGPGTRLTVT.

This clone was seen more than once but under ten times. The CDR3 DNA follows: TGTGCCAGCAGTCCCAGGGCTAATCAGCCCCAGCATTTT. Protein sequence: CASSPRANQPQHF. The chain links TRBV12-3 or TRBV12-4 to TRBJ1-5, with TRBD1 as a possible D gene (5 bases). This CDR3 spans 13 amino acids. V was trimmed by 5 bases and J by 4 bases, leaving 9 bases between them.

The chain has TRBV5-1 and TRBJ2-5; 13 bases fit TRBD2. This CDR3 spans 16 amino acids. V gave up 5 bases and J gave up 0 bases; unmatched junction bases: 4. The germline CDR1 and CDR2 sequences are SGHRS and YFSETQ. CDR3 coding DNA: TGCGCCAGCAGGACTAGCGGGGGGTCCTACCAAGAGACCCAGTACTTC. Residues: CASRTSGGSYQETQYF.

As for this clone: The sample contains more than one DNA sequence encoding this CDR3. The chain combines TRBV7-2 with TRBJ1-5, with a possible D match to TRBD1 (5 bases). This CDR3 region has 15 residues. Trimming stripped 3 bases from V and 3 bases from J, with 12 bases between. CDR1 is SGHTA, CDR2 FQGNSA, per germline. CDR3 loop: CASSFKGVDNQPQHF. The CDR3 nucleotides are TGTGCCAGCAGCTTCAAAGGGGTCGACAATCAGCCCCAGCATTTT. Full variable domain (missing parts from reference TRBV7-2 and TRBJ1-5): GAGVSQSPSNKVTEKGKDVELRCDPISGHTALYWYRQSLGQGLEFLIYFQGNSAPDKSGLPSDRFSAERTGGSVSTLTIQRTQQEDSAVYLCASSFKGVDNQPQHFGDGTRLSIL.

The chain has TRBV7-3 and TRBJ1-1; D unresolved. The CDR3 covers 13 residues. The V and J ends lost 4 bases and 0 bases respectively, with 6 bases between them. In germline, CDR1 is SGHTA, CDR2 FQGTGA. As DNA, the CDR3 is TGTGCCAGCAGCTCGCTGATGAACACTGAAGCTTTCTTT. Protein: CASSSLMNTEAFF.

This chain links TRBV11-1 with TRBJ1-2; D perhaps matches TRBD1 (5 bases). From germline, CDR1 is SGHAT and CDR2 FQDESV (reference sequence). V lost 5 bases and J 1 base, leaving 8 bases between the germline ends. There are 13 residues in the CDR3. The DNA for the CDR3 is TGTGCCAGCAGCCTGACAGATAACTATGGCTACACCTTC. This codes for CASSLTDNYGYTF.

This chain connects TRBV7-9 to TRBJ1-1, with 7 nucleotides matching TRBD1. The CDR3 contains 17 residues. CDR1 is SEHNR, CDR2 FQNEAQ, per germline (reference sequence). Trimming removed 4 bases from V and 3 bases from J; junction bases left unmatched: 14. CDR3 sequence reads: CASSYLDRLTGHTEAFF. Here the CDR3 DNA reads TGTGCCAGCAGCTACCTGGACAGGCTCACTGGGCACACTGAAGCTTTCTTT.

The table lists this clone with a count of one. The same CDR3 arises from other DNA sequences in this sample as well. The chain recombines TRBV4-2 with TRBJ1-1; tentatively, D is TRBD1 (5 bases). V shed 4 bases and J shed 5 bases, with 8 bases lying between them. CDR1 and CDR2 from the germline V gene are LGHNA and YNFKEQ. The CDR3 runs to 12 residues. The CDR3 reads CASSPGGTEAFF. CDR3 DNA: TGTGCCAGCAGCCCCGGGGGAACTGAAGCTTTCTTT.

The rearrangement uses TRBV4-3 and TRBJ2-3; 11 bases align to TRBD1. The CDR3 contains 18 residues. Losses at the gene ends were 1 base for V and 4 bases for J; bases not matched to a gene: 10. Germline CDR1 and CDR2: LGHNA and YSLEER. CDR3 coding DNA: TGCGCCAGCAGCCAAGGGACAGGGGGCAACGGGAAGGCAGATACGCAGTATTTT. It encodes CASSQGTGGNGKADTQYF.

The chain carries TRBV11-3 and TRBJ2-3, with D possibly TRBD2 on 5 matching bases. CDR1 is SGHNT and CDR2 is YENEEA in the germline V gene. Trimming took 1 base from V and 6 from J, leaving 11 bases between them. The CDR3 is 14 amino acids. CDR3 DNA: TGTGCCAGCAGCTTAGTGGTTCCGGGGGATACGCAGTATTTT. It translates to CASSLVVPGDTQYF.

The chain couples TRBV10-3 to TRBJ2-7, with D possibly matching TRBD1 (6 bases). Germline assignment: CDR1 ENHRY and CDR2 SYGVKD. The CDR3 contains 12 residues. Trimming pared 5 bases from V and 7 bases from J, leaving 12 bases between. The CDR3 DNA sequence: TGTGCCATCAGTCGGGACAATAGGGAGCAGTACTTC. This translates into CAISRDNREQYF.

The chain uses TRBV5-4 and TRBJ2-7, with a weak D call TRBD1 (5 bases). The CDR3 length is 13 residues. Germline CDR1 is SGHNT and CDR2 is YYREEE (reference sequence). V was cut by 1 base and J by 5 bases, with 10 bases left in between. The DNA of the CDR3 is TGTGCCAGCAGCTTGTGGGGCAATGACGAGCAGTACTTC. This codes for CASSLWGNDEQYF.

The chain has TRBV5-1 and TRBJ2-5, with TRBD2 matching 8 bases. The CDR3 spans 15 residues. From germline, CDR1 is SGHRS and CDR2 YFSETQ. V lost 6 bases, J lost 3 bases, and 10 bases stayed unmatched. CDR3 nucleotides: TGCGCCAGCACTCCCGCCCCGCGGGGGGAAGAGACCCAGTACTTC. Protein: CASTPAPRGEETQYF.

The table lists this clone with a few counts. The chain joins TRBV4-2 to TRBJ2-1; TRBD1 aligns across 9 bases. J lost 4 bases, V lost 3 bases, and 7 bases had no gene match. The CDR3 totals 16 residues. Looked up from germline, CDR1 is LGHNA and CDR2 is YNFKEQ. This CDR3 is CASSHPQGARYNEQFF. As DNA, the CDR3 is TGTGCCAGCAGCCACCCACAGGGGGCCCGATACAATGAGCAGTTCTTC.

The CDR3 nucleotides are TGTGCCAGCAGCCAAGAGTCCAGGCTAGAAGGCTACACCTTC. Translated, it gives CASSQESRLEGYTF. This rearrangement joins TRBV3-1 (or the pseudogene TRBV3-2) to TRBJ1-2; D gene ambiguous. The CDR3 has 14 residues. The germline CDR1 and CDR2 sequences are LGHDT and YNNKEL (reference sequence). Trimming stripped 0 bases from V and 8 bases from J, with 13 bases between.

This clone was recorded only once. J is TRBJ2-5 and V is TRBV4-1; weak D call: TRBD1 (6 bases). V was trimmed by 1 base and J by 2 bases, leaving 20 bases between them. Germline values: CDR1 MGHRA, CDR2 YSYEKL. The CDR3 is made up of 18 amino acids. The CDR3 sequence is CASSQVEAGGQSQETQYF. In DNA, the CDR3 is TGCGCCAGCAGCCAAGTCGAAGCTGGAGGACAGTCTCAAGAGACCCAGTACTTC.

The V call is TRBV7-3, the J call TRBJ2-6, with D uncertain. CDR3 length equals 16 residues. Per germline, CDR1 SGHTA and CDR2 FQGTGA. Trimming stripped 0 bases from V and 4 bases from J, with 10 bases between. The CDR3 DNA reads as TGTGCCAGCAGCTTAACGTCGACATCAGGGGCCAACGTCCTGACTTTC. It codes for CASSLTSTSGANVLTF. The complete variable domain, with remaining parts taken from reference TRBV7-3 and TRBJ2-6, reads GAGVSQTPSNKVTEKGKYVELRCDPISGHTALYWYRQSLGQGPEFLIYFQGTGAADDSGLPNDRFFAVRPEGSVSTLKIQRTERGDSAVYLCASSLTSTSGANVLTFGAGSRLTVL.

The V and J genes are TRBV11-3 and TRBJ2-7; a possible D gene is TRBD1 (6 bases). The ends were cut back, 2 bases at V and 4 bases at J, with 12 bases in the middle. This CDR3 has 14 amino acids. Germline V gene lookup returns CDR1 SGHNT and CDR2 YENEEA. Here the CDR3 reads CASSLHRAAYEQYF. Written as DNA, the CDR3 is TGTGCCAGCAGCTTACACAGGGCGGCGTACGAGCAGTACTTC.

J is TRBJ2-5 and V is TRBV3-1 (or the pseudogene TRBV3-2), with 9 nucleotides matching TRBD2. V lost 6 bases and J lost 5; bases outside the gene matches: 10. CDR3 length equals 15 residues. CDR1 is LGHDT, CDR2 YNNKEL, per germline (reference sequence). The CDR3 loop reads CASRLSAGGPETQYF. The CDR3, as DNA: TGTGCCAGCAGACTTTCAGCGGGGGGTCCGGAGACCCAGTACTTC.

The rearrangement links TRBV4-3 to TRBJ1-6, with 7 nucleotides matching TRBD1. Germline V lookup: CDR1 LGHNA, CDR2 YSLEER. Trimming removed 4 bases from V and 7 bases from J; junction bases left unmatched: 7. The CDR3 runs 15 residues. The CDR3 DNA is TGCGCCAGCAGCCTTCGACAGGGCGGCAATTCACCCCTCCACTTT. Its protein product is CASSLRQGGNSPLHF.

The chain carries TRBV18 and TRBJ1-5; D is unresolved. The germline V gene encodes CDR1 KGHSH and CDR2 LQKENI. Trimming took off 4 bases at V and 0 bases at J, with 10 bases between the two ends. The CDR3 totals 15 residues. The CDR3 here is CASSRPTDSNQPQHF. Here the CDR3 DNA reads TGTGCCAGCTCACGCCCGACGGATAGCAATCAGCCCCAGCATTTT.

The rearrangement joins TRBV7-2 to TRBJ1-2, with D possibly TRBD1 on 6 matching bases. The CDR3 consists of 14 residues. Trimming removed 2 bases at V and 5 bases at J, with 12 bases between. Germline loops: CDR1 SGHTA, CDR2 FQGNSA. In DNA form, the CDR3 reads TGTGCCAGCAGCTTACCAGGGGAAGGATATGGCTACACCTTC. The encoded protein is CASSLPGEGYGYTF.

V is TRBV25-1 and J is TRBJ1-5, with no clear D. Trimming stripped 3 bases from V and 4 bases from J, with 4 bases between. The CDR3 covers 12 residues. Germline CDR1 MGHDK, CDR2 SYGVNS. The CDR3 here is CASSEGNQPQHF. The CDR3 nucleotides are TGTGCCAGCAGTGAGGGGAATCAGCCCCAGCATTTT. The full variable domain, rest sourced from reference TRBV25-1 and TRBJ1-5, is EADIYQTPRYLVIGTGKKITLECSQTMGHDKMYWYQQDPGMELHLIHYSYGVNSTEKGDLSSESTVSRIRTEHFPLTLESARPSHTSQYLCASSEGNQPQHFGDGTRLSIL.

CDR3 coding DNA: TGTGCCAGCAGAAGGACAGGGGATAACTATGGCTACACCTTC. This gives the protein CASRRTGDNYGYTF. The chain couples TRBV7-2 to TRBJ1-2, with 9 bases that match TRBD1. Germline V CDR1 and CDR2: SGHTA, FQGNSA. The V segment lost 6 bases and the J segment 1 base; nucleotides outside the gene matches: 3. The length of the CDR3 is 14 residues.

Only one count was recorded for this clone. CDR3 sequence: CASTHKNSDTQYF. As DNA, the CDR3 is TGCGCCAGCACTCACAAGAACTCAGATACGCAGTATTTT. The rearrangement joins TRBV23-1 to TRBJ2-3; D remains unclear. TRBV23-1 carries the ORF label, with uncertain function. The CDR3 loop spans 13 amino acids. V was clipped by 7 bases and J by 4 bases, with 12 bases between them.